These T cell receptor beta chains were read from a single sample in a study of Ad26.COV2.S vaccination and SARS-CoV-2 variants. The assay was immunoSEQ multiplex PCR, and TCRdb's table has in-frame clones only and misses some. The sample holds hundreds of thousands of clones, roughly nine tenths seen once. Sample: peripheral blood, taken in a trial of Ad26.COV2.S vaccine versus placebo. These receptors originate from a person between 18 and 60 years old who received the Ad26.COV2.S COVID-19 vaccine or a placebo. Both conserved end residues are part of each CDR3. The D gene is left open where the match is weak. Clone size is given for some rows only: seen once, a few or many times, or a class if the clone is expanded.

D: NA; J: TRBJ2-1; size: NA; V: TRBV19; DNA: TGTGCCAGTACCGAAGGATCTAGGGAGCAGTTCTTC; CDR3: CASTEGSREQFF
D: TRBD1; J: TRBJ2-5; size: few; V: TRBV19; DNA: TGTGCCAGTAGTACTACAGGGGGGGAGACCCAGTACTTC; CDR3: CASSTTGGETQYF
D: NA; J: TRBJ1-1; size: NA; V: TRBV7-2; DNA: TGTGCCAGCAGCCTAAGACACAACACTGAAGCTTTCTTT; CDR3: CASSLRHNTEAFF
D: TRBD2; J: TRBJ2-1; size: NA; V: TRBV13; DNA: TGTGCCAGCAGCCCCGGGACTAGCAGGCACAATGAGCAGTTCTTC; CDR3: CASSPGTSRHNEQFF
D: NA; J: TRBJ1-2; size: NA; V: TRBV4-3; DNA: TGCGCCAGCAGCCAAGGGACCTTGAACTATGGCTACACCTTC; CDR3: CASSQGTLNYGYTF
D: TRBD2; J: TRBJ2-1; size: NA; V: TRBV24-1; DNA: TGTGCCACAGAGGGGACTAGCGGCAGCCGAAGCAATGAGCAGTTCTTC; CDR3: CATEGTSGSRSNEQFF
D: NA; J: TRBJ2-1; size: NA; V: TRBV3-1/TRBV3-2; DNA: TGTGCCAGCAGCCCGAGGGAGAATTCCAATGAGCAGTTCTTC; CDR3: CASSPRENSNEQFF
D: NA; J: TRBJ2-5; size: NA; V: TRBV4-3; DNA: TGCGCCAGCAGCCAAGATGAGCAGCGAGTAGGCGAGACCCAGTACTTC; CDR3: CASSQDEQRVGETQYF
D: TRBD1; J: TRBJ2-3; size: NA; V: TRBV9; DNA: TGTGCCAGCAGCGGGACAGGGGGCGTCACAGATACGCAGTATTTT; CDR3: CASSGTGGVTDTQYF
D: TRBD1; J: TRBJ1-2; size: few; V: TRBV29-1; DNA: TGCAGCGTTTCCGGGACAGGGTCTAACTATGGCTACACCTTC; CDR3: CSVSGTGSNYGYTF
D: TRBD2; J: TRBJ2-3; size: once; V: TRBV10-1; DNA: TGCGCCAGCAGTCCCGGACTAGCGGGAATGCAGTATTTT; CDR3: CASSPGLAGMQYF
D: NA; J: TRBJ1-2; size: NA; V: TRBV4-3; DNA: TGCGCCAGCAGCCAAGACATCGGGGGGAAGTCGGGCTTC; CDR3: CASSQDIGGKSGF
D: TRBD2; J: TRBJ2-1; size: NA; V: TRBV11-3; DNA: TGTGCCAGCAGCACGAGCGGGAGCTCCTACAATGAGCAGTTCTTC; CDR3: CASSTSGSSYNEQFF
D: TRBD1; J: TRBJ1-2; size: NA; V: TRBV6-5; DNA: TGTGCCAGCAGTCAAAATACAGGGGGGAACTATGGCTACACCTTC; CDR3: CASSQNTGGNYGYTF
D: NA; J: TRBJ1-2; size: NA; V: TRBV5-1; DNA: TGCGCCAGCAGCTTGGGAGGGGCCACCTATGGCTACACCTTC; CDR3: CASSLGGATYGYTF
D: TRBD2; J: TRBJ2-3; size: NA; V: TRBV2; DNA: TGTGCCAGCAGGGCGACTTGGCGGGGGGTGCAAGATACGCAGTATTTT; CDR3: CASRATWRGVQDTQYF
D: TRBD1; J: TRBJ1-5; size: few; V: TRBV19; DNA: TGTGCCAGTAGTGGGGACAGCGCGAAGCCCCAGCATTTT; CDR3: CASSGDSAKPQHF
D: NA; J: TRBJ2-7; size: NA; V: TRBV30; DNA: TGTGCCTGGAGTGAGGGGAGCTCCTACGAGCAGTACTTC; CDR3: CAWSEGSSYEQYF
D: NA; J: TRBJ1-5; size: NA; V: TRBV10-3; DNA: TGTGCCATCAGTGAAAGGGGGGGTCAGCCCCAGCATTTT; CDR3: CAISERGGQPQHF
D: TRBD1; J: TRBJ1-1; size: NA; V: TRBV7-9; DNA: TGTGCCAGCAGTTATTTCACTACAGGGGCTGGTGAAGCTTTCTTT; CDR3: CASSYFTTGAGEAFF